The 3 T cell receptor beta chains presented below share a single source sample, sequenced in a study of cytomegalovirus exposure and HLA in healthy donors. The PCR ran on 60 Vbeta and 13 Jbeta primers. The table came from immunoSEQ multiplex PCR; TCRdb's copy has only in-frame clones and leaves some out. Its table lists around 140,000 clones. The material sequenced was PBMCs. The receptors here all came from a woman aged 50 to 65 in good health and CMV-seronegative.

The chain uses TRBV13 and TRBJ2-3, with 8 bases aligning to TRBD2. Looked up from germline, CDR1 is PRHDT and CDR2 is FYEKMQ (reference sequence). The CDR3 extends over 21 amino acids. After removal of 5 bases from V and 4 bases from J, the junction contained 26 bases not matched to a gene. CDR3 protein: CASSLRGGVRNRSVKADTQYF. The CDR3 DNA sequence: TGTGCCAGCAGCCTACGGGGGGGCGTTCGTAATCGTAGCGTAAAGGCAGATACGCAGTATTTT.

The V call is TRBV4-3, the J call TRBJ2-1, with 11 positions matching TRBD2. The germline V gene has CDR1 LGHNA and CDR2 YSLEER. This CDR3 is 17 amino acids long. V was clipped by 1 base and J by 5 bases; unmatched bases: 7. CDR3 amino acids: CASSQAGGLADHNEQFF. DNA of the CDR3: TGCGCCAGCAGCCAAGCGGGGGGACTAGCGGATCACAATGAGCAGTTCTTC.

The chain combines TRBV2 with TRBJ2-5, with 9 nucleotides matching TRBD1. V shed 8 bases, J shed 4 bases, and the junction held 5 bases outside the gene matches. The CDR3 is 13 residues long. The germline V gene has CDR1 SNHLY and CDR2 FYNNEI. Here the CDR3 DNA reads TGTGCCAGCCGACCGGGACAGGGAGAGACCCAGTACTTC. Its translation is CASRPGQGETQYF.